This T cell receptor (beta chain) emerged from a study of shared clonotypes between healthy human individuals (dated by TCRdb to the early 2020s). Context from the whole study: The cohort included a few men and a couple of women between 18 and 49 years of age. Per donor, three plates each were used for CD4 naive and CD4 memory, two for CD8 naive, and one for CD8 memory. To estimate repertoire size and how much clonotype sharing occurs between individuals, the study deeply sequenced the blood TCR repertoires of roughly 5 healthy adults. Libraries were prepared and TCR repertoires were sequenced by different laboratories using diverse techniques, in order to increase sequencing depth and limit assay-specific biases. Between about 0.94 and 8.9 billion PBMCs per donor were obtained by leukapheresis.

Using the deep immunoSEQ assay, TCR CDR3 regions were amplified from genomic DNA by multiplex PCR. For each cell subset, the extracted genomic DNA was distributed evenly across all wells of several immunoSEQ 96-well plates, and each plate served as one replicate. For sorted subsets, each replicate PCR was loaded with approximately 200 ng genomic DNA, equivalent to some 27,000 T cell genomes. Purified libraries were measured with a Qubit 3.0 fluorometer, size-checked on a Bioanalyzer 2100, and measured again with the KAPA Library Quantification kit. A separate single-read 150-cycle Illumina NextSeq 550 flow cell was used to sequence each immunoSEQ 96-well plate. The original pipeline was this. Because only junctional sequences without quality scores were contained in the immunoSEQ output, filtering matching that applied to full-length reads could not be performed. To assign V/J genes and CDR3, sequences were annotated against IMGT germline references using PyIR, a Python wrapper for IgBLAST v1.9. Reads were filtered out if the reads had weak V/J assignments (E-value above 1e-6), no CDR3, stop codons, out-of-frame junctions, or ambiguous translated residues. V3J clonotypes were defined by identical inferred V gene, J gene, and CDR3 amino acid sequence. To compute the percentage overlap between repertoires, the number of shared unique clonotypes was divided by the size of the smaller repertoire. Repertoire richness was assessed with RTK rarefaction, the Chao1 estimator, and Recon v2.1 estimates of unobserved clonotypes. Generation probabilities were computed with OLGA for all TCRbeta clonotypes obtained by the gDNA method from several donors. This is the immuneACCESS table as TCRdb keeps it, with only in-frame sequences that have V and J called. A part of the clones is gone; compared with another copy, unresolved V genes explain less than half, and the rest is unexplained. The DNA was the basis for D and trimming; V, J and clone size are from that table. The sample profile shows about 2.3 million clones; approximately 95% of them were found once. In total, the top ten clones hold 0.39% of the sample.

Study-level results and caveats: Compared with non-shared clonotypes, clonotypes shared by all four sorted-subset donors had higher generation probabilities. Based on pairwise subsampling, the degree of clonotype sharing among donors was expected to be affected by sequencing depth. Naive subsets generally had larger estimated clonotype richness than memory subsets did. Sharing across a few donors was observed for about 5% of naive CD4, less than 4% of naive CD8, 2.3% of memory CD4, and less than 0.45% of memory CD8 clonotypes. Sampling was restricted to blood, and TCR repertoires in tissues likely differ from the TCR repertoires found in blood. Even with the large sequencing depth, rarefaction of the sorted-subset datasets indicated that sequencing was incomplete. Because the study included only a small number of donors, the genetic and exposure-history diversity represented was limited.

Points on this clone: Its antigen remains unidentified. One base away there is no much larger clone; base qualities are not given.

Healthy HIV-negative adults with no recently reported acute infections or vaccinations were included as donors. All donors were Caucasian adults living in Nashville, Tennessee, USA. CD4+ T cells were enriched by magnetic negative selection; naive cells were then positively selected on CD45RA, and the negative fraction formed the memory subset. Blood was obtained by leukapheresis, after which PBMCs were separated by Ficoll-Histopaque density gradient centrifugation and cryopreserved in liquid nitrogen vapor phase. Analytical flow cytometry was used to check the purity and quantity of every magnetically sorted T cell population. Genomic DNA was isolated from every sorted fraction and measured by UV absorbance on a Nanodrop 2000c. The TCR sequence derives from a man younger than 35 in good health. Some clones in this sample may be carry-over from other donors' samples. The sample comprised naive CD4+ T cells from PBMCs. The cell subset or site label of this sample denotes: CD45RA+ positively selected.

The DNA is as follows: TGTGCCAGCAGCCCAGGACTAGCGGGAGAAGAGACCCAGTACTTC. It encodes CASSPGLAGEETQYF. The V gene is TRBV7-6 and the J gene is TRBJ2-5, with 13 bases in between that match TRBD2. V is pruned by 5 bases and J by 3 bases, leaving 3 bases of the junction without a gene match. From the cysteine up to the phenylalanine, the CDR3 has a length of 15 residues. This entry keeps only the CDR3 DNA: 45 bases, framed from base 1. CDR1 and CDR2, per the germline V gene, are SGHVS and FNYEAQ. The reference TRBV7-6 and TRBJ2-5 proteins fill in what lies around the CDR3, so the full variable domain reads GAGVSQSPRYKVTKRGQDVALRCDPISGHVSLYWYRQALGQGPEFLTYFNYEAQQDKSGLPNDRFSAERPEGSISTLTIQRTEQRDSAMYRCASSPGLAGEETQYFGPGTRLLVL.